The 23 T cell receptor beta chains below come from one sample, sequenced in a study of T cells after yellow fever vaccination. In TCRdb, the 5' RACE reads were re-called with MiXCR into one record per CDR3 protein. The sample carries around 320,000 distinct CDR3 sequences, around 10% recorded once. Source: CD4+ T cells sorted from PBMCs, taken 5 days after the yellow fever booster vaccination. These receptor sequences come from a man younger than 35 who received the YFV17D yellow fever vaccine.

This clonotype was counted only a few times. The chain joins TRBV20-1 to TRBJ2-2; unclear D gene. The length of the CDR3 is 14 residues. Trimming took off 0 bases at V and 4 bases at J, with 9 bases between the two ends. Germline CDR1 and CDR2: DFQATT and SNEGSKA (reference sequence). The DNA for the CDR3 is TGCAGTGCTAGAGACCCGGCCGGCACCGGGGAGCTGTTTTTT. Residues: CSARDPAGTGELFF.

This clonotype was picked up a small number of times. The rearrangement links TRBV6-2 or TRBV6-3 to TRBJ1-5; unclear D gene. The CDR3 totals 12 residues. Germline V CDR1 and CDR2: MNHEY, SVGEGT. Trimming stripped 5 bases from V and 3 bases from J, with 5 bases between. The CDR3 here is CASSRLNQPQHF. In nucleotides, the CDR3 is TGTGCCAGCAGTCGGCTCAATCAGCCCCAGCATTTT.

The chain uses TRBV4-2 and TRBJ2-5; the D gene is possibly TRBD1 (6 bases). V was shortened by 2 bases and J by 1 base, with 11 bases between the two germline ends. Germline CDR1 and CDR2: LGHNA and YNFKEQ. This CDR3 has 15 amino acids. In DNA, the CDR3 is TGTGCCAGCAGCCAACCCGAGACAGGCCAAGAGACCCAGTACTTC. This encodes CASSQPETGQETQYF.

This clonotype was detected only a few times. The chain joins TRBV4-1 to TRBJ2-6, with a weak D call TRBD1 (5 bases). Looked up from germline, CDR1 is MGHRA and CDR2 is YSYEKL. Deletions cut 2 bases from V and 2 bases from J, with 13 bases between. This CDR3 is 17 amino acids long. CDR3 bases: TGCGCCAGCAGCCAAAGGGGATCTGGCACTGGGGCCAACGTCCTGACTTTC. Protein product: CASSQRGSGTGANVLTF.

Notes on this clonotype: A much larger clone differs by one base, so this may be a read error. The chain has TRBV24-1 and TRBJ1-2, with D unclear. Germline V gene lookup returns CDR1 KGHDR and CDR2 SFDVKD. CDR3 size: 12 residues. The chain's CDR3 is CATSDGRYGFTF. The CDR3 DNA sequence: TGTGCCACCAGTGACGGTCGATATGGCTTCACCTTC.

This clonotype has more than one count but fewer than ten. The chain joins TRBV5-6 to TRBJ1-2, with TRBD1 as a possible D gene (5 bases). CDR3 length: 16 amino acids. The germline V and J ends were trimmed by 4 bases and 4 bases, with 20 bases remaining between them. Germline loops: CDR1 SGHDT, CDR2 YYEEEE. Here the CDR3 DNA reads TGTGCCAGCAGCCCCGGGGCCAATAAACTGTTCTATGGCTACACCTTC. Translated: CASSPGANKLFYGYTF.

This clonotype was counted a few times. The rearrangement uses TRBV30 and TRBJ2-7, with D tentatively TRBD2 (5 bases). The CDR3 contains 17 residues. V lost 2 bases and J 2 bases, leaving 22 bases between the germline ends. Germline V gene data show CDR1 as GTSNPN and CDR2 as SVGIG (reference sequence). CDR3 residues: CAWSLGRRGHLTYEQYF. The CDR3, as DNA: TGTGCCTGGAGTCTTGGACGAAGAGGGCACTTAACCTACGAGCAGTACTTC. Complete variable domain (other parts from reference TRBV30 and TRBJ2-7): SQTIHQWPATLVQPVGSPLSLECTVEGTSNPNLYWYRQAAGRGLQLLFYSVGIGQISSEVPQNLSASRPQDRQFILSSKKLLLSDSGFYLCAWSLGRRGHLTYEQYFGPGTRLTVT.

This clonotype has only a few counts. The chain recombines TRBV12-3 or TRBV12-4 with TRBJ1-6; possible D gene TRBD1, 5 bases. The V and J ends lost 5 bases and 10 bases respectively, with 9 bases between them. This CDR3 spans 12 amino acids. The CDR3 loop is CASSHKGSPLHF. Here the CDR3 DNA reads TGTGCCAGCAGTCATAAGGGGTCACCCCTCCACTTT.

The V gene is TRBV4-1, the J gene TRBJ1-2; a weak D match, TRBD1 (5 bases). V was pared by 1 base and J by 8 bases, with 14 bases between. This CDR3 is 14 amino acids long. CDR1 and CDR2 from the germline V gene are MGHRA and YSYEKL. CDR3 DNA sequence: TGCGCCAGCAGCCAAGTTCTCCAGGGAAGGGGCTACACCTTC. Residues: CASSQVLQGRGYTF.

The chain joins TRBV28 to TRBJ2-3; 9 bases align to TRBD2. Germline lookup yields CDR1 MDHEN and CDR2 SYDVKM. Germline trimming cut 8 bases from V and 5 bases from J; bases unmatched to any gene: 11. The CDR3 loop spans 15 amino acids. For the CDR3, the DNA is TGTGCCAGCTCCCGGGGCGGGGGGGTCCAAGATACGCAGTATTTT. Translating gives CASSRGGGVQDTQYF.

CDR3: CASSLGVLGGDTYNEQFF. As DNA, the CDR3 is TGTGCCAGCAGCTTAGGAGTTTTGGGAGGGGACACTTACAATGAGCAGTTCTTC. The V and J genes are TRBV7-6 and TRBJ2-1; possible D gene TRBD2, 7 bases. Germline CDR1 and CDR2: SGHVS and FNYEAQ. The V end was cut by 1 base, the J end by 4 bases, with 20 bases between. The CDR3 spans 18 residues.

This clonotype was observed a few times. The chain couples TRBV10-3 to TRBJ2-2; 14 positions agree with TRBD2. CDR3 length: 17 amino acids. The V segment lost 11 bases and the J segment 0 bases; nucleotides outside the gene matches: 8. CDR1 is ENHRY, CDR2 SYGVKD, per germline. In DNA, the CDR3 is TGTGCCTACCGTGGGACTAGCGGGGGACCGAACACCGGGGAGCTGTTTTTT. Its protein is CAYRGTSGGPNTGELFF.

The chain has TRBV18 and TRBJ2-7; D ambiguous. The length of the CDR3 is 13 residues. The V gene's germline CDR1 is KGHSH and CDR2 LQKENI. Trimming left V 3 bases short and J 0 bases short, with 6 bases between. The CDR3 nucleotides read TGTGCCAGCTCACCGGGCAACTCCTACGAGCAGTACTTC. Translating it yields CASSPGNSYEQYF. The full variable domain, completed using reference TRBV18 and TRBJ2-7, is NAGVMQNPRHLVRRRGQEARLRCSPMKGHSHVYWYRQLPEEGLKFMVYLQKENIIDESGMPKERFSAEFPKEGPSILRIQQVVRGDSAAYFCASSPGNSYEQYFGPGTRLTVT.

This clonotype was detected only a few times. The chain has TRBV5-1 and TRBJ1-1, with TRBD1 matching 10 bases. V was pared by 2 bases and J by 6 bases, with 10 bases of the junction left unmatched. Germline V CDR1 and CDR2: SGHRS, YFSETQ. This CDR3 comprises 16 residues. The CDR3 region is CASSFSPGQGIPEAFF. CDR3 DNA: TGCGCCAGCAGCTTTTCTCCGGGACAGGGGATACCTGAAGCTTTCTTT.

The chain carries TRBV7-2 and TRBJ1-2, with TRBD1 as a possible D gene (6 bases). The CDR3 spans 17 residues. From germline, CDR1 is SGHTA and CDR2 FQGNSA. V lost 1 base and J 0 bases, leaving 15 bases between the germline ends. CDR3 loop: CASSLEGQSTSNYGYTF. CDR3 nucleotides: TGTGCCAGCAGCTTAGAAGGACAGTCGACTTCTAACTATGGCTACACCTTC.

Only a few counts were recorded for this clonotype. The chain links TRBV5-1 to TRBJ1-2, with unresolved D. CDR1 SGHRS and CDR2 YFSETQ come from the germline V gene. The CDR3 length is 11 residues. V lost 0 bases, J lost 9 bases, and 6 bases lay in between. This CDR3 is CASSLDASYTF. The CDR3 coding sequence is TGCGCCAGCAGCTTGGATGCGAGCTACACCTTC.

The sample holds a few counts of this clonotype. The CDR3 spells CASSFMLARSGELFF. CDR3 DNA: TGCGCCAGCAGCTTTATGCTAGCGAGGTCCGGGGAGCTGTTTTTT. The V and J genes are TRBV5-1 and TRBJ2-2; tentative D call: TRBD2 (6 bases). CDR1 is SGHRS, CDR2 YFSETQ, per germline. The CDR3 is 15 amino acids. Between the trimmed V and J ends, which lost 2 bases and 6 bases, there was a span of 14 bases.

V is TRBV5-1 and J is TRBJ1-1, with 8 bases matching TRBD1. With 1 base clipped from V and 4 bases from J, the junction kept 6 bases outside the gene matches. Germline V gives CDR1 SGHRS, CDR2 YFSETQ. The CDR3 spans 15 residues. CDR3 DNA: TGCGCCAGCAGCTTGACAGGGGGTGACGGCACTGAAGCTTTCTTT. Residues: CASSLTGGDGTEAFF.

Here the CDR3 reads CASSEVRGDPQHF. As DNA, the CDR3 is TGTGCCAGCAGTGAAGTACGGGGAGATCCCCAGCATTTT. The chain has TRBV6-1 and TRBJ1-5; D unclear. The germline CDR1 and CDR2 sequences are MNHNS and SASEGT. Trimming stripped 1 base from V and 10 bases from J, with 11 bases between. There are 13 residues in the CDR3.

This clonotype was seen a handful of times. CDR3 DNA sequence: TGCAGTGCTCGACCGGGACAGGGAGGGGATGAGCAGTTCTTC. This sequence encodes CSARPGQGGDEQFF. The chain links TRBV20-1 to TRBJ2-1; 9 nucleotides agree with TRBD1. CDR3 length: 14 residues. Germline V CDR1 and CDR2: DFQATT, SNEGSKA (reference sequence). V lost 5 bases and J lost 8; bases outside the gene matches: 10.

Written as DNA, the CDR3 is TGTGCCAGCAGCTTAGAGCCCTTTCGGAACACTGAAGCTTTCTTT. Amino acids: CASSLEPFRNTEAFF. The chain combines TRBV7-9 with TRBJ1-1; no definite D call. The CDR3 totals 15 residues. CDR1 SEHNR and CDR2 FQNEAQ come from the germline V gene (reference sequence). Trimming left V 1 base short and J 1 base short, with 10 bases between.

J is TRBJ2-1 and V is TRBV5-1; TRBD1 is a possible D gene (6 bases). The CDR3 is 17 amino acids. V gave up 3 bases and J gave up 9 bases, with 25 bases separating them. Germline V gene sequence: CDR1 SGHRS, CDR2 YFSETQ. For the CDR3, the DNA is TGCGCCAGCAGCTGGGGACCGGGACACGGGTACAGCGGTGAGCAGTTCTTC. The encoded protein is CASSWGPGHGYSGEQFF.

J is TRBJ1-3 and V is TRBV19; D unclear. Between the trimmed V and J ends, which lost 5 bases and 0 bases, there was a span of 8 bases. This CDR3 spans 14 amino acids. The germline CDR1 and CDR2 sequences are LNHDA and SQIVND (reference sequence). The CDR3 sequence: CASSPRLSGNTIYF. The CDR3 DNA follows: TGTGCCAGTAGTCCCAGACTCTCTGGAAACACCATATATTTT.